This is a list of T cell receptor beta chains from one sample in a study of regulatory T cells in long-lasting Graves disease. Each CDR3 protein gets one entry after TCRdb re-called the multiplex PCR reads with MiXCR. The sample comprises around 420,000 distinct CDR3 sequences, approximately 16% of which are singletons, and approximately 7.8% rests with the top ten. Separately, the same data were catalogued under a study of T cells in Graves' hyperthyroidism and ophthalmopathy.

The sample here was peripheral blood mononuclear cells (PBMCs), taken at new diagnosis, from a patient treated with antithyroid drugs. All receptors come from a middle-aged woman with Graves disease. CDR3s include the opening cysteine and the closing phenylalanine or tryptophan. The order of the fields is V gene, D gene, J gene, clone size, CDR3 protein, CDR3 DNA. A D gene is named only where the DNA matches it firmly. Where a row states a size, it is once, few, many or the class of an expanded clone; other rows omit it.

TRBV12-3/TRBV12-4	.	TRBJ2-1	few	CAILRGSSYNEQFF	TGTGCCATCCTTAGGGGTAGCTCCTACAATGAGCAGTTCTTC
TRBV7-9	.	TRBJ1-2	.	CASSLALQGQGYGYTF	TGTGCCAGCAGCTTAGCGCTCCAGGGGCAGGGCTATGGCTACACCTTC
TRBV15	TRBD1	TRBJ1-5	.	CATSQDGTGNQPQHF	TGTGCCACCAGCCAAGACGGGACAGGGAATCAGCCCCAGCATTTT
TRBV2	.	TRBJ2-7	many	CASSAGADETHEQYF	TGTGCCAGCAGTGCGGGCGCGGACGAGACCCACGAGCAGTACTTC
TRBV6-2/TRBV6-3	.	TRBJ1-1	.	CASSYSPGVSEAFF	TGTGCCAGCAGTTACTCGCCGGGGGTGAGTGAAGCTTTCTTT
TRBV6-1	TRBD1	TRBJ2-7	.	CASSLDSGTAYEQYF	TGTGCCAGCAGCCTAGACTCCGGGACAGCCTACGAGCAGTACTTC
TRBV12-3/TRBV12-4	TRBD1	TRBJ2-7	.	CASSARGTGGSEPYF	TGTGCCAGCAGTGCTCGGGGGACAGGGGGCAGCGAGCCCTACTTC
TRBV10-2	.	TRBJ1-3	few	CASSEPDRSGNTIYF	TGCGCCAGCAGTGAGCCAGACAGGTCTGGAAACACCATATATTTT
TRBV27	.	TRBJ2-1	many	CASSRSPLGVEQFF	TGTGCCAGCAGCCGGTCCCCACTCGGGGTTGAGCAGTTCTTC
TRBV7-9	.	TRBJ2-2	.	CARERRTGELFF	TGTGCCAGAGAGAGAAGGACCGGGGAGCTGTTTTTT
TRBV27	TRBD2	TRBJ2-2	many	CASTHPTHGTSPGELFF	TGTGCCAGCACCCATCCCACACACGGGACTAGTCCCGGGGAGCTGTTTTTT
TRBV20-1	.	TRBJ2-3	few	CSARDARGGDTQYF	TGCAGTGCTAGAGATGCCAGGGGGGGAGATACGCAGTATTTT
TRBV28	TRBD2	TRBJ2-3	.	CASSGDGLAGAGGDTQYF	TGTGCCAGCAGTGGGGATGGACTAGCGGGAGCGGGAGGAGATACGCAGTATTTT
TRBV7-2	.	TRBJ1-2	many	CASRGQTTRLNYGYTF	TGTGCCAGCCGGGGGCAGACCACGCGACTAAACTATGGCTACACCTTC
TRBV20-1	.	TRBJ2-2	many	CSARGGLNTGELFF	TGCAGTGCTAGAGGGGGCCTGAACACCGGGGAGCTGTTTTTT
TRBV27	TRBD2	TRBJ2-7	.	CASGLGLAGGGYEQYF	TGTGCCAGCGGCCTGGGACTAGCGGGAGGGGGCTACGAGCAGTACTTC
TRBV14	.	TRBJ2-2	.	CASGSGQGTRELFF	TGTGCCAGCGGGAGCGGCCAAGGGACCAGGGAGCTGTTTTTT
TRBV7-2	.	TRBJ2-7	many	CASSLGSVASYEQYF	TGTGCCAGCAGCTTAGGTAGCGTGGCCTCCTACGAGCAGTACTTC
TRBV7-9	.	TRBJ1-6	many	CASSSESDRFYNSPLHF	TGTGCCAGCAGCTCAGAGTCCGACAGGTTTTATAATTCACCCCTCCACTTT
TRBV12-3/TRBV12-4	.	TRBJ1-2	many	CASSSQGDVYGYTF	TGTGCCAGCAGTTCCCAGGGTGACGTCTATGGCTACACCTTC
TRBV2	TRBD1	TRBJ1-2	many	CASTPGGDYGYTF	TGTGCCAGCACCCCAGGGGGGGATTACGGCTACACCTTC
TRBV11-2	.	TRBJ2-2	many	CASSFRQGRTGELFF	TGTGCCAGCAGCTTTAGGCAGGGGCGCACCGGGGAGCTGTTTTTT
TRBV12-3/TRBV12-4	TRBD1	TRBJ2-3	few	CASSFWGQGFSDTQYF	TGTGCCAGCAGTTTTTGGGGACAGGGATTTTCAGATACGCAGTATTTT
TRBV12-3/TRBV12-4	.	TRBJ2-3	once	CASSTTKQFTDTQYF	TGTGCCAGCAGTACCACTAAGCAATTCACAGATACGCAGTATTTT
TRBV7-2	TRBD1	TRBJ1-5	.	CASSLGTGLYQPQHF	TGTGCCAGCAGCTTAGGGACAGGTTTGTATCAGCCCCAGCATTTT
TRBV11-2	.	TRBJ2-2	many	CASSLEGRLNTGELFF	TGTGCCAGCAGCTTAGAGGGACGGTTGAACACCGGGGAGCTGTTTTTT
TRBV30	.	TRBJ2-1	many	CAWSLTSFDEQFF	TGTGCCTGGAGCCTCACTAGTTTCGATGAGCAGTTCTTC
TRBV28	.	TRBJ1-6	few	CASSFSPLDSPLHF	TGTGCCAGCAGTTTTTCCCCCCTTGATTCACCCCTCCACTTT
TRBV2	.	TRBJ1-2	many	CASNRGLLGYTF	TGTGCCAGCAATCGGGGTCTACTCGGCTACACCTTC
TRBV6-1	.	TRBJ2-7	few	CATTGTLSYEQYF	TGTGCCACCACCGGGACACTCTCCTACGAGCAGTACTTC
TRBV5-1	.	TRBJ2-7	few	CASSLDFGPVYEQYF	TGCGCCAGCAGCTTGGATTTTGGGCCGGTCTACGAGCAGTACTTC
TRBV7-9	.	TRBJ1-1	many	CASSEQGDTEAFF	TGTGCCAGCAGCGAGCAAGGGGACACTGAAGCTTTCTTT
TRBV10-1	.	TRBJ1-1	.	CASSVMEGTEAFF	TGCGCCAGCAGTGTCATGGAAGGCACTGAAGCTTTCTTT
TRBV27	.	TRBJ2-7	many	CASSLDPVYYEQYF	TGTGCCAGCAGTTTAGACCCAGTTTACTACGAGCAGTACTTC
TRBV27	.	TRBJ2-6	few	CASSLLGRPTGGANVLTF	TGTGCCAGCAGTTTACTTGGACGTCCCACTGGTGGGGCCAACGTCCTGACTTTC
TRBV2	TRBD1	TRBJ1-1	many	CASKPQGALRNTEAFF	TGTGCCAGCAAGCCCCAGGGGGCGCTGAGGAACACTGAAGCTTTCTTT
TRBV7-3	TRBD1	TRBJ1-1	few	CASSSGGQGTEAFF	TGTGCCAGCAGCTCAGGGGGACAGGGCACTGAAGCTTTCTTT
TRBV12-3/TRBV12-4	.	TRBJ2-2	many	CASSPVGPNNGELFF	TGTGCCAGCAGCCCCGTCGGTCCTAATAACGGGGAGCTGTTTTTT
TRBV12-3/TRBV12-4	.	TRBJ1-1	.	CASSFRALNTEAFF	TGTGCCAGCAGTTTCCGGGCCCTAAACACTGAAGCTTTCTTT
TRBV4-3	.	TRBJ1-1	.	CASSQTQGRANTEAFF	TGCGCCAGCAGCCAAACCCAGGGGAGGGCCAACACTGAAGCTTTCTTT
TRBV18	TRBD1	TRBJ2-6	.	CASSPTGLPSGANVLTF	TGTGCCAGCTCACCGACAGGGTTACCCTCTGGGGCCAACGTCCTGACTTTC
TRBV4-2	.	TRBJ2-3	many	CASSQESADTQYF	TGTGCCAGCAGCCAAGAGAGCGCAGATACGCAGTATTTT
TRBV5-4	TRBD2	TRBJ2-3	.	CASNLAGEAITDTQYF	TGTGCCAGCAACCTAGCGGGAGAGGCGATCACAGATACGCAGTATTTT
TRBV2	.	TRBJ2-4	many	CASSGLKNIQYF	TGTGCCAGCAGTGGACTAAAAAACATTCAGTACTTC